The T cell receptor (beta chain) described here comes from a study of shared clonotypes between healthy human individuals. Findings and limits, study-wide: It was the non-shared clonotypes that had lower generation probabilities than clonotypes shared by all four donors.

Worth noting for this clone: As yet, its antigen is unknown.

CDR1 and CDR2 from the germline V gene are SGHVS and FQNEAQ. The V end lost 8 bases, the J end lost 6 bases, and 17 bases lay between the germline ends. The CDR3 length is 13 residues. The assay was immunoSEQ multiplex PCR, and TCRdb's table has in-frame clones only and misses some. The sample consists of 110,000 or so clones, about 70% of them appearing once. This receptor was taken from a woman aged 30 to 39 in good health. The specimen sequenced was memory CD8+ T cells sorted from blood. Noted subset: CD45RO+ cells pooled with CCR7-negative TemRA cells. This chain joins TRBV7-8 and TRBJ2-7, with D possibly matching TRBD1 (5 bases). The CDR3 here is CASFGREVGEQYF. The CDR3 nucleotides read TGTGCCAGCTTTGGCAGGGAAGTGGGCGAGCAGTACTTC. Drawing the rest from reference TRBV7-8 and TRBJ2-7, the complete variable domain is GAGVSQSPRYKVAKRGQDVALRCDPISGHVSLFWYQQALGQGPEFLTYFQNEAQLDKSGLPSDRFFAERPEGSVSTLKIQRTQQEDSAVYLCASFGREVGEQYFGPGTRLTVT.